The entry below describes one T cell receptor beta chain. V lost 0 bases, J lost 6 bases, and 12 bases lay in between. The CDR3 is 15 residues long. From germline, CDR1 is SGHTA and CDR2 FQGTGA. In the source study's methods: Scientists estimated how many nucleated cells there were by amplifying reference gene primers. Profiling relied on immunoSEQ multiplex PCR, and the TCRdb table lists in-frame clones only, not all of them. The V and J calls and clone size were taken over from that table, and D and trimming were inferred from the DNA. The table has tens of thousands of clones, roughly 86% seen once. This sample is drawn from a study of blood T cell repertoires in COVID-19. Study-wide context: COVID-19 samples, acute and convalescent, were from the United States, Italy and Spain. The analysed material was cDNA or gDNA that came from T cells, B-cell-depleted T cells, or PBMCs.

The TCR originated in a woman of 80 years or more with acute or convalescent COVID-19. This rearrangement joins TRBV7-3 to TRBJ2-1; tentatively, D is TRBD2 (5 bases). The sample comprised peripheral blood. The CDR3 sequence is CASSLTGGGSNEQFF. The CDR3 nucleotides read TGTGCCAGCAGCTTAACTGGCGGAGGCTCCAATGAGCAGTTCTTC.